The 20 T cell receptor beta chains in this list originate from one sample, sequenced in a study of cytomegalovirus exposure and HLA in healthy donors. 60 Vbeta and 13 Jbeta primers were used in PCR. Repertoires were generated with immunoSEQ multiplex PCR, while TCRdb's copy carries only in-frame clones and drops some. The sample consists of about 190,000 clones, about 80% of them appearing once. Sequencing was performed on PBMCs. The receptors here all came from a boy younger than 18 in good health and CMV-seronegative.

CDR3 nucleotide sequence: TGTGCCAGCCTGACAGCAAGTCAGCCCCAGCATTTT. Translating gives CASLTASQPQHF. This chain joins TRBV6-1 and TRBJ1-5, with D possibly TRBD1 on 5 matching bases. The CDR3 covers 12 residues. Germline V gene data show CDR1 as MNHNS and CDR2 as SASEGT. Between the trimmed V and J ends, which lost 8 bases and 6 bases, there was a span of 11 bases.

The chain has TRBV27 and TRBJ2-1, with 10 bases fitting TRBD2. The germline gives CDR1 MNHEY, CDR2 SMNVEV (reference sequence). The trim removed 5 bases at V and 3 bases at J, leaving 4 bases unmatched. The length of the CDR3 is 15 residues. The CDR3 protein is CASSKAGGIYNEQFF. The CDR3 nucleotides read TGTGCCAGCAGTAAAGCGGGGGGGATCTACAATGAGCAGTTCTTC.

The rearrangement uses TRBV29-1 and TRBJ2-5, with a weak D call TRBD1 (6 bases). The V and J ends lost 6 bases and 4 bases respectively, with 21 bases between them. There are 15 residues in the CDR3. Germline CDR1 and CDR2: SQVTM and ANQGSEA. The CDR3 loop reads CSVAGVQGPGETQYF. The CDR3 nucleotides read TGCAGCGTGGCCGGCGTACAGGGTCCGGGAGAGACCCAGTACTTC.

This clone was recorded once. The chain recombines TRBV5-6 with TRBJ2-3, with 9 nucleotides matching TRBD2. With V trimmed by 0 bases and J by 0 bases, 5 bases remained unmatched. Looked up from germline, CDR1 is SGHDT and CDR2 is YYEEEE. This CDR3 has 17 residues. The CDR3 protein is CASSLGLAVTSTDTQYF. CDR3 bases: TGTGCCAGCAGCTTGGGACTAGCGGTGACTAGCACAGATACGCAGTATTTT.

This clone was found once. V gene TRBV30 combines with J gene TRBJ1-5; weak D call: TRBD1 (6 bases). Trimming stripped 2 bases from V and 0 bases from J, with 17 bases between. The CDR3 is 17 amino acids. Germline CDR1 and CDR2: GTSNPN and SVGIG (reference sequence). CDR3 sequence: CAWSPGQTANSNQPQHF. The CDR3 region has the DNA TGTGCCTGGAGTCCTGGACAGACGGCAAATAGCAATCAGCCCCAGCATTTT.

The chain carries TRBV4-1 and TRBJ2-2; tentatively, D is TRBD2 (5 bases). Trimming stripped 0 bases from V and 1 base from J, with 9 bases between. The germline gives CDR1 MGHRA, CDR2 YSYEKL. The CDR3 covers 16 residues. This chain's CDR3 is CASSQDAGRNTGELFF. In DNA form, the CDR3 reads TGCGCCAGCAGCCAAGATGCGGGTAGGAACACCGGGGAGCTGTTTTTT.

The J gene is TRBJ2-1, the V gene TRBV12-5; 11 bases are shared with TRBD2. The CDR3 has 17 amino acids. V gave up 3 bases and J gave up 6 bases; unmatched junction bases: 10. CDR1 and CDR2 from the germline V gene are LGHNT and FRNRAP. CDR3 coding DNA: TGTGCTAGTGGTTTCGTGACTAGCGGGGCAAGGGTCAATGAGCAGTTCTTC. Translation gives CASGFVTSGARVNEQFF.

The rearrangement links TRBV6-1 to TRBJ1-2, with a tentative D call TRBD1 (6 bases). This CDR3 spans 13 amino acids. Between the trimmed V and J ends, which lost 5 bases and 6 bases, there was a span of 13 bases. Germline CDR1 reads MNHNS; CDR2 reads SASEGT. In DNA, the CDR3 is TGTGCCAGCAGTATGACAGGCTCTCATGGCTACACCTTC. It yields the protein CASSMTGSHGYTF.

A note on this clone: A junction boundary mismatches the germline segment, possibly from a read error. The J gene is TRBJ2-7, the V gene TRBV7-7; no reliable D call. CDR3 size: 17 residues. Germline values: CDR1 SSHAT, CDR2 FNYEAQ (reference sequence). CDR3 in amino acids: CASSYPRRRKSSYEQYF. CDR3 sequence (DNA): TGTGCTAGCAGCTATCCACGGCGGCGGAAGAGCTCCTACGAGCAGTACTTC.

The chain has TRBV28 and TRBJ1-1; D gene ambiguous. Trimming left V 2 bases short and J 1 base short, with 11 bases between. Germline values: CDR1 MDHEN, CDR2 SYDVKM. This CDR3 is built from 15 residues. CDR3 nucleotide sequence: TGTGCCAGCAGTTTAGGAGGCTTTGGGAACACTGAAGCTTTCTTT. Its translation is CASSLGGFGNTEAFF.

The CDR3 is CASSQAYTGELFF. The CDR3 coding sequence is TGCGCCAGCAGCCAGGCTTACACCGGGGAGCTGTTTTTT. The chain joins TRBV4-3 to TRBJ2-2; D ambiguous. The CDR3 consists of 13 residues. The germline V gene encodes CDR1 LGHNA and CDR2 YSLEER. Deletions cut 3 bases from V and 3 bases from J, with 5 bases between.

The chain couples TRBV11-2 to TRBJ2-7, with 8 bases lining up with TRBD1. Trimming cost V 5 bases and J 0 bases; bases outside gene matches: 6. This CDR3 has 15 residues. Looked up from germline, CDR1 is SGHAT and CDR2 is FQNNGV. CDR3 DNA: TGTGCCAGCAGCGCCAGACAGGGGAGCTCCTACGAGCAGTACTTC. Its protein product is CASSARQGSSYEQYF.

The chain carries TRBV5-6 and TRBJ1-1; D may be TRBD1 (5 bases). The CDR3 is 15 amino acids. Germline CDR1 and CDR2: SGHDT and YYEEEE. The ends were cut back, 3 bases at V and 0 bases at J, with 12 bases in the middle. CDR3 nucleotide sequence: TGTGCCAGCAGCTGGGGGGTCTCTATGAACACTGAAGCTTTCTTT. This encodes CASSWGVSMNTEAFF.

V usage is TRBV13 and J usage is TRBJ2-4, with 7 bases aligning to TRBD2. Germline CDR1 PRHDT, CDR2 FYEKMQ (reference sequence). The V segment lost 4 bases and the J segment 0 bases; nucleotides outside the gene matches: 6. This CDR3 has 16 amino acids. For the CDR3, the DNA is TGTGCCAGCAGCTCCCGGGGAGGGCGAGCCAAAAACATTCAGTACTTC. Amino acid sequence: CASSSRGGRAKNIQYF.

The gene calls are TRBV4-1 and TRBJ2-5, with 10 bases fitting TRBD2. The DNA end favors TRBJ2-7, so the J call may be wrong. Per germline, CDR1 MGHRA and CDR2 YSYEKL. This CDR3 comprises 18 residues. CDR3 in DNA: TGCGCCAGCAGCCAAGACCCTCTCCTAGCGGGGGTCTCCTACGAGCAGTACTTC. Its protein is CASSQDPLLAGVSYEQYF.

The chain carries TRBV4-1 and TRBJ2-1; tentatively, D is TRBD1 (6 bases). The germline CDR1 and CDR2 sequences are MGHRA and YSYEKL. This CDR3 has 14 amino acids. With 4 bases removed from V and 3 bases from J, the gap between germline ends came to 10 bases. CDR3 amino acids: CASSRQANYNEQFF. CDR3 DNA sequence: TGCGCCAGCAGCCGACAGGCAAACTACAATGAGCAGTTCTTC.

The chain is built from TRBV5-1 and TRBJ2-5; 9 nucleotides align to TRBD1. J was trimmed by 4 bases and V by 4 bases; bases with no gene match: 8. Germline V gives CDR1 SGHRS, CDR2 YFSETQ. The CDR3 contains 15 residues. CDR3 residues: CASSKGTGRGETQYF. For the CDR3, the DNA is TGCGCCAGCAGCAAAGGGACAGGGCGGGGAGAGACCCAGTACTTC.

This sequence joins TRBV7-8 and TRBJ2-1; possible D gene TRBD1, 5 bases. The V and J ends lost 6 bases and 0 bases respectively, with 12 bases between them. This CDR3 is built from 15 residues. CDR1 SGHVS and CDR2 FQNEAQ come from the germline V gene. DNA for the CDR3: TGTGCCAGCAGGGCCGACAGAAGCTCCTACAATGAGCAGTTCTTC. Residues: CASRADRSSYNEQFF.

This clone was found once. The chain combines TRBV9 with TRBJ1-1; 7 bases are a match to TRBD1. The germline V gene encodes CDR1 SGDLS and CDR2 YYNGEE. CDR3 length equals 15 residues. After removal of 3 bases from V and 1 base from J, the junction contained 6 bases not matched to a gene. CDR3 sequence reads: CASSAFGTANTEAFF. The CDR3 DNA reads as TGTGCCAGCAGCGCCTTCGGGACAGCGAACACTGAAGCTTTCTTT.

A word on this clone: An end of the junction does not agree with germline; a read error may underlie this. The chain carries TRBV7-9 and TRBJ2-5, with TRBD1 matching 9 bases. The length of the CDR3 is 15 residues. CDR1 and CDR2 (germline): SEHNR, FQNEAQ (reference sequence). The CDR3 region is CSSSLDPGQGGTQYF. The CDR3 nucleotides read TGTTCCAGCAGCCTGGATCCGGGACAGGGAGGGACCCAGTACTTC. The full variable domain, with the rest looked up from reference TRBV7-9 and TRBJ2-5, is DTGVSQNPRHKITKRGQNVTFRCDPISEHNRLYWYRQTLGQGPEFLTYFQNEAQLEKSRLLSDRFSAERPKGSFSTLEIQRTEQGDSAMYLCSSSLDPGQGGTQYFGPGTRLLVL.